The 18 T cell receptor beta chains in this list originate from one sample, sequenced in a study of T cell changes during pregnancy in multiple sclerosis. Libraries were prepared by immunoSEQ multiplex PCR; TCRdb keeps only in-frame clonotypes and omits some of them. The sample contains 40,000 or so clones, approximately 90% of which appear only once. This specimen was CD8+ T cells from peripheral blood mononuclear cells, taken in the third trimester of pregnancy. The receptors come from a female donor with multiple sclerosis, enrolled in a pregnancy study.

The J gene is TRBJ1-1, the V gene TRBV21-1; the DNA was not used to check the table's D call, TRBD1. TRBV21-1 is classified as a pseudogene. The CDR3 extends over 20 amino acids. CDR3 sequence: CASSNIFRQGALLPGTEAFF. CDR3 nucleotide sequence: TGTGCCAGCAGCAATATCTTCCGACAGGGGGCACTCCTCCCGGGCACTGAAGCTTTCTTT.

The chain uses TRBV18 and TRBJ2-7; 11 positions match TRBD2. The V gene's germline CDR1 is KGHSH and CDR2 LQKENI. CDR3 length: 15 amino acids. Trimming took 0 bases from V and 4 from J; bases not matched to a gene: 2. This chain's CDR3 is CASSPPLAGGYEQYF. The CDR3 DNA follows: TGTGCCAGCTCACCACCGCTAGCGGGAGGATACGAGCAGTACTTC.

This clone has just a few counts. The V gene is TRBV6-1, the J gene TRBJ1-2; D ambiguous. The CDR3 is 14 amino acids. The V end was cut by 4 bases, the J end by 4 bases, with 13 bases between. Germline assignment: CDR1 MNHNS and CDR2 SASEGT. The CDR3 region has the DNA TGTGCCAGCAGTGTCCCCGGTGGGAGCTATGGCTACACCTTC. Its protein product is CASSVPGGSYGYTF.

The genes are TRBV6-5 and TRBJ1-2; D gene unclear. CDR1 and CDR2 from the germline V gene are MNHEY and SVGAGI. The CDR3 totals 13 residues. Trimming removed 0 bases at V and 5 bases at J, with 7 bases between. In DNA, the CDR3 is TGTGCCAGCAGTTACTCGGGAGTTTATGGCTACACCTTC. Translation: CASSYSGVYGYTF.

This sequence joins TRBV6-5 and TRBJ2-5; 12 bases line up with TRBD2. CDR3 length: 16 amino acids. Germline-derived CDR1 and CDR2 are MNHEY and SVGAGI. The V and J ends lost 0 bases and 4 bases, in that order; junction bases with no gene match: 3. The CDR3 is CASSYSTSGGPETQYF. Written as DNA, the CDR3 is TGTGCCAGCAGTTACTCTACTAGCGGGGGGCCAGAGACCCAGTACTTC.

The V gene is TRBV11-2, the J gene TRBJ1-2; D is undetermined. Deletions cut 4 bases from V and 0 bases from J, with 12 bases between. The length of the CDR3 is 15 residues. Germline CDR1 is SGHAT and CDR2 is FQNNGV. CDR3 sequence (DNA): TGTGCCAGCAGCTCCCGATTAGTGTCTAACTATGGCTACACCTTC. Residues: CASSSRLVSNYGYTF.

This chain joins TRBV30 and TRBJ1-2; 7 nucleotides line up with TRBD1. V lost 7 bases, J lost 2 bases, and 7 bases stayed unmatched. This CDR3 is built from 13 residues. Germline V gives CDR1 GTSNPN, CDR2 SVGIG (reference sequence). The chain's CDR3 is CASSGTVNYGYTF. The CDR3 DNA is TGTGCCTCCTCCGGGACAGTAAACTATGGCTACACCTTC.

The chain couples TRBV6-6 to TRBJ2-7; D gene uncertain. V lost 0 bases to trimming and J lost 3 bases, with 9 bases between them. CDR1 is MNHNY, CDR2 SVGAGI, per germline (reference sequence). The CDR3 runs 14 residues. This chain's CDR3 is CASSYSEPHYEQYF. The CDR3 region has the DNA TGTGCCAGCAGTTACTCGGAGCCTCACTACGAGCAGTACTTC.

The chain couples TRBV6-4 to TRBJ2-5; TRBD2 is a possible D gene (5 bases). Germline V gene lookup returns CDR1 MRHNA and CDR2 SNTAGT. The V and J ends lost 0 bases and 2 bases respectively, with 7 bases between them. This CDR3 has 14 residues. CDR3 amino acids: CASSDSTRQETQYF. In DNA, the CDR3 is TGTGCCAGCAGTGACTCAACTAGACAAGAGACCCAGTACTTC.

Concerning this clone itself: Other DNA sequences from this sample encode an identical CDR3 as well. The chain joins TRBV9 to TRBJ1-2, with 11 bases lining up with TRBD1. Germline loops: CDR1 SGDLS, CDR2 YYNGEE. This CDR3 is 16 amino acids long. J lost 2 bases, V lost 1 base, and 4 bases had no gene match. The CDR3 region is CASSVSRDRGNYGYTF. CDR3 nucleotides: TGTGCCAGCAGCGTAAGCCGGGACAGGGGGAACTATGGCTACACCTTC. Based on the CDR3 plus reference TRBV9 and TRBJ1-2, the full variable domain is DSGVTQTPKHLITATGQRVTLRCSPRSGDLSVYWYQQSLDQGLQFLIQYYNGEERAKGNILERFSAQQFPDLHSELNLSSLELGDSALYFCASSVSRDRGNYGYTFGSGTRLTVV.

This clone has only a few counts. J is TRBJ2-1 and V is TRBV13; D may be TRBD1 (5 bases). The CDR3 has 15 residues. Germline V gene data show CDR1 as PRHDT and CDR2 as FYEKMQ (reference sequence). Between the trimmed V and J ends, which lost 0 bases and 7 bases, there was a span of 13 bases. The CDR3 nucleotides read TGTGCCAGCAGCTTAGGCAAGGGCTCAGGGAATGAGCAGTTCTTC. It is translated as CASSLGKGSGNEQFF.

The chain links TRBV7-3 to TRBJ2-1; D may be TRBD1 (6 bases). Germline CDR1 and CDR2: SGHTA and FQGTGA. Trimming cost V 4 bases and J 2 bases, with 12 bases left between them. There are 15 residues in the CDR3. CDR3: CASSSTGDPYNEQFF. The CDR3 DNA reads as TGTGCCAGCAGCTCGACAGGTGACCCCTACAATGAGCAGTTCTTC.

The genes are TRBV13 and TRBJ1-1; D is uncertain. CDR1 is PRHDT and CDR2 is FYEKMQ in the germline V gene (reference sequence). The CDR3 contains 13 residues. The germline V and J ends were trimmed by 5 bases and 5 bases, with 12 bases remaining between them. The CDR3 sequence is CASSVGEATEAFF. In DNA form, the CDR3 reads TGTGCCAGCAGCGTCGGGGAGGCTACTGAAGCTTTCTTT.

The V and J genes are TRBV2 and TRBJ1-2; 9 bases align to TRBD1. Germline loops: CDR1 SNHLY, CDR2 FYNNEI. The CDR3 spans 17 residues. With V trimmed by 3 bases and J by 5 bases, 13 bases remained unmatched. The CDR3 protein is CASSDPKRDRARYGYTF. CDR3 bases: TGTGCCAGCAGTGACCCGAAAAGGGACAGGGCTCGTTATGGCTACACCTTC.

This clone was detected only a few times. CDR3 DNA: TGTGCCAGCAGCTCCGGGACAGGGGATTACGAGCAGTACTTC. Protein product: CASSSGTGDYEQYF. J is TRBJ2-7 and V is TRBV5-6; 10 bases map to TRBD1. CDR1 and CDR2 (germline): SGHDT, YYEEEE. The CDR3 length is 14 residues. Trimming at V came to 3 bases and at J to 4 bases, leaving 4 bases not matched to a gene.

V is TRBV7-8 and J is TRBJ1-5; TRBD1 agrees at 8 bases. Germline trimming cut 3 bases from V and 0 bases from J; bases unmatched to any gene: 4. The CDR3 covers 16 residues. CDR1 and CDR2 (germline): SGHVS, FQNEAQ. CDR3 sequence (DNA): TGTGCCAGCAGCTTGACAGGGGCCTATAGCAATCAGCCCCAGCATTTT. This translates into CASSLTGAYSNQPQHF.

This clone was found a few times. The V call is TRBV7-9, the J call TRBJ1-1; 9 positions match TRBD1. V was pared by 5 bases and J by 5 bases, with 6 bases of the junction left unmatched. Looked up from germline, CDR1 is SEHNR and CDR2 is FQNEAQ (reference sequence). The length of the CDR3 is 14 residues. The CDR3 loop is CASSRKTGGTEAFF. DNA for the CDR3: TGTGCCAGCAGCCGAAAGACAGGGGGAACTGAAGCTTTCTTT.

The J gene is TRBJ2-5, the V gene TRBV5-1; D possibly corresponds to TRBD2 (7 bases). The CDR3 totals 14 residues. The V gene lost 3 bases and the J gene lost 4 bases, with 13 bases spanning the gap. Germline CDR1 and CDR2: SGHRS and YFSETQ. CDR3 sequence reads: CASSWRGPLETQYF. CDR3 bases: TGCGCCAGCAGCTGGCGGGGGCCCTTAGAGACCCAGTACTTC.